This is a list of T cell receptor beta chains from one sample in a study of T cell repertoires in cytomegalovirus infection. TCRdb ran MiXCR on the reads and lists one entry per CDR3 protein. The sample has roughly 77,000 distinct CDR3 sequences; just under 4% are singletons. Sequenced sample: PBMCs. Every receptor here comes from a human donor in good health (CMV status not recorded). Some clones in this sample may be carry-over from other donors' samples. The conserved cysteine and the conserved F or W are not part of the CDR3 here. Each record gives: V gene, CDR3 protein.

TRBV7-2 | ASSLFGGYT
TRBV19 | ASSRYSGTEAF
TRBV11-2 | ASNLRDRGTDTQY
TRBV7-9 | ASSPEGTR
TRBV7-2 | ASSRRDTNYGYT
TRBV6-2/TRBV6-3 | ASSYFMTATYEQY
TRBV6-2/TRBV6-3 | ASKQIPNGNQPQH
TRBV7-2 | ASSSAGKKGEQF
TRBV11-2 | ASSPRDRLYEQY
TRBV9 | ASSVEWGSSGNTIY
TRBV7-2 | ASSLGHHNQPQH
TRBV7-6 | ASSFARSTDTQY
TRBV4-3 | ASSPDRTFSYEQY
TRBV28 | ASRPQGGGAYNDQPQH
TRBV7-2 | ASSPVGGSNEKLF
TRBV7-2 | ASSLSGPERDEQY
TRBV7-2 | ASSLTRAATETQY
TRBV11-2 | ASSRQTSVLGEQY
TRBV12-3/TRBV12-4 | ASSQMLRQAEAF
TRBV4-1 | ASSQDSLYTEAF
TRBV7-2 | ASSLGQRNSPLH
TRBV12-3/TRBV12-4 | ASSPRGGGLGRAYEQY
TRBV7-2 | ASSASGGHEQY
TRBV6-1 | ASSVGDTTYEQY
TRBV7-4 | ASSVSGLNNEQF
TRBV7-2 | ASSLARGGELF
TRBV12-3/TRBV12-4 | ASSPWATGRGEKLF
TRBV7-2 | ASSYSGTGDQPQH
TRBV20-1 | SGQVPGVNEQF
TRBV5-4 | ASRGRGLASTDTQY
TRBV7-2 | ASSLVGTRGLNEQF
TRBV7-2 | ASSLGQPSYNEQF